The rows below give T cell receptor beta chains drawn from one sample of a study of blood T cells in healthy people across ages. MiXCR was run by TCRdb on the 5' RACE reads, yielding one entry per CDR3 protein. This table has nearly 800,000 distinct CDR3 sequences, roughly three fifths appearing once. The sequenced material came from blood. The origin of the receptors is a man aged 40-50 years in good health. Each CDR3 is given with its conserved first and last residue. D genes are given only for firm matches. Size is omitted from some rows. Given values are once, few, many or a class for expanded clones.

TRBD2	TRBV6-2/TRBV6-3	NA	TRBJ2-7	TGTGCCAGCAAGTGGACTAGCCCCTACGAGCAGTACTTC	CASKWTSPYEQYF
NA	TRBV14	NA	TRBJ2-3	TGTGCCAGCAGCCAACACCACGGAGGGGGGAAGCGGACAGATACGCAGTATTTT	CASSQHHGGGKRTDTQYF
NA	TRBV6-1	NA	TRBJ2-7	TGTGCCAGCAGTGAAGCGCAGTCCTCCTCCTACGAGCAGTACTTC	CASSEAQSSSYEQYF
NA	TRBV7-2	NA	TRBJ2-1	TGTGCCAGCAGACGGAAGGGGGGGAACAATGAGCAGTTCTTC	CASRRKGGNNEQFF
NA	TRBV27	NA	TRBJ2-5	TGTGCCAGCAGTTTATATTTCGGAGAGACCCAGTACTTC	CASSLYFGETQYF
NA	TRBV10-3	NA	TRBJ1-5	TGTGCCATCAGTGAGTCCACGGAAGCGGAGCCCCAGCATTTT	CAISESTEAEPQHF
TRBD2	TRBV20-1	NA	TRBJ2-5	TGCAGTGCTATTGCGGGGGTACAAAAAGAGACCCAGTACTTC	CSAIAGVQKETQYF
NA	TRBV10-2	NA	TRBJ2-7	TGCGCCAGCAGTGACCACATTACCTACGAGCAGTACTTC	CASSDHITYEQYF
TRBD1	TRBV6-1	NA	TRBJ2-3	TGTGCCAGCACAGGGACAGTGGACGGTGTTGGCACAGATACGCAGTATTTT	CASTGTVDGVGTDTQYF
NA	TRBV5-1	few	TRBJ2-1	TGCGCCAGCAGCTTGGCGAGGCGGCACCACATCTACAATGAGCAGTTCTTC	CASSLARRHHIYNEQFF
NA	TRBV29-1	NA	TRBJ2-7	TGCAGCGTTGCGGACACTGGAACCTACGAGCAGTACTTC	CSVADTGTYEQYF
NA	TRBV20-1	NA	TRBJ2-1	TGCAGTGCTAGGGGCCTAGCAACGGTATACAATGAGCAGTTCTTC	CSARGLATVYNEQFF
NA	TRBV29-1	NA	TRBJ2-3	TGCAGCGTTGAGGGCCTCAGCACAGATACGCAGTATTTT	CSVEGLSTDTQYF
NA	TRBV5-1	NA	TRBJ2-3	TGCGCCAGCAGCCCGGAAGTACTTAGGGATGATACGCAGTATTTT	CASSPEVLRDDTQYF
NA	TRBV6-2/TRBV6-3	few	TRBJ1-1	TGTGCCAGCAGTTATACCCAAATTGGTGAAGCTTTCTTT	CASSYTQIGEAFF
NA	TRBV5-4	NA	TRBJ2-5	TGTGCCAGCAGCGGGGAACCGGTTGAGACCCAGTACTTC	CASSGEPVETQYF
TRBD2	TRBV7-6	NA	TRBJ2-1	TGTGCCAGCAGCTTAGTAAGCGGGGGGGCATATGAGCAGTTCTTC	CASSLVSGGAYEQFF
TRBD2	TRBV15	NA	TRBJ2-5	TGTGCCACCACCGGGACTAGCGGGTTGGAGACCCAGTACTTC	CATTGTSGLETQYF
NA	TRBV7-2	NA	TRBJ1-2	TGTGCCAGCACCCTATCACCGGGTGAAAACTATGGCTACACCTTC	CASTLSPGENYGYTF
NA	TRBV6-2/TRBV6-3	few	TRBJ2-3	TGTGCCAGCAGTGACTCGCCCCCAGATACGCAGTATTTT	CASSDSPPDTQYF
NA	TRBV29-1	few	TRBJ2-6	TGCAGCGTGTCGGACAGAGCCGGGGCCAACGTCCTGACTTTC	CSVSDRAGANVLTF
NA	TRBV9	NA	TRBJ2-5	TGTGCCAGCAGCGAGGATGGCCCCGGGGACATCCGTAAGGAGACCCAGTACTTC	CASSEDGPGDIRKETQYF
TRBD1	TRBV20-1	NA	TRBJ1-2	TGCAGTGCTAGAGAGTATGGACAGGGGACTAACTATGGCTACACCTTC	CSAREYGQGTNYGYTF
NA	TRBV20-1	NA	TRBJ1-6	TGCAGTGCTAGAGCAGGGCGGAGCTCCTATAATTCACCCCTCCACTTT	CSARAGRSSYNSPLHF
NA	TRBV6-1	NA	TRBJ1-6	TGTGCCACCAACAGAAGAGAAAATTCACCCCTCCACTTT	CATNRRENSPLHF
TRBD2	TRBV12-3/TRBV12-4	once	TRBJ2-1	TGTGCCAGCAGTGATAAGCGGGGTTACAATGAGCAGTTCTTC	CASSDKRGYNEQFF
TRBD2	TRBV28	once	TRBJ2-1	TGTGCCAGCAGTAACCGACTAGCGGGATGGTTCTTC	CASSNRLAGWFF
NA	TRBV21-1	NA	TRBJ2-5	TGTGCCAGCAGCACCCGGACCCAGTTGGAGACCCAGTACTTC	CASSTRTQLETQYF
TRBD2	TRBV7-2	NA	TRBJ2-3	TGTGCCAGCAGCCCCAGCGGGGGGACTTACGCAGATACGCAGTATTTT	CASSPSGGTYADTQYF
NA	TRBV10-3	few	TRBJ1-1	TGTGCCATCAGGGCAGAGCGTGAAGCTTTCTTT	CAIRAEREAFF
TRBD2	TRBV7-9	NA	TRBJ2-7	TGTGCCAGCAGTTTGCCCCGGACTAGCGGGGAGCCATACGAGCAGTACTTC	CASSLPRTSGEPYEQYF
NA	TRBV5-1	NA	TRBJ2-3	TGTGCCAGCAACCAAGATACGCAGTATTTT	CASNQDTQYF
TRBD1	TRBV4-2	NA	TRBJ1-4	TGTGCCAGCAGCCTTATTACTACAGGGGCGGGTAATGAAAAACTGTTTTTT	CASSLITTGAGNEKLFF
NA	TRBV6-2/TRBV6-3	NA	TRBJ2-1	TGTGCCAGCAGCTCTCCTATACTCGCGGGGGCTCCCTACAATGAGCAGTTCTTC	CASSSPILAGAPYNEQFF
NA	TRBV9	NA	TRBJ2-3	TGTGCCAGCAGCGGAACGTCACCACCTAGCACAGATACGCAGTATTTT	CASSGTSPPSTDTQYF
NA	TRBV29-1	NA	TRBJ1-2	TGCAGCGCTCGGACGGATTTCATATCTAACTATGGCTACACCTTC	CSARTDFISNYGYTF
NA	TRBV7-2	many	TRBJ2-5	TGTGCCAGCAGCCCCTACCAGGGGCTGGGAGAGCAGTACTTC	CASSPYQGLGEQYF
NA	TRBV4-1	NA	TRBJ2-1	TGCGCCAGCAGCCAAGAGTGGGCTAGCGCGGTGGAGCAGTTCTTC	CASSQEWASAVEQFF
TRBD1	TRBV27	few	TRBJ1-2	TGTGCCAGCAGTTCAATCCCTCCGGGACAGGGTTATGGCTACACCTTC	CASSSIPPGQGYGYTF
NA	TRBV20-1	NA	TRBJ2-1	TGCAGTGCCTACCAGCTACTCTCCTACAATGAGCAGTTCTTC	CSAYQLLSYNEQFF
NA	TRBV7-9	many	TRBJ2-2	TGTGCCAGCAGCTTAGAAACCGGGGAGCTGTTTTTT	CASSLETGELFF
TRBD1	TRBV4-1	NA	TRBJ2-5	TGCGCCAGCAGCCATCTTCCGGGACAGGGAATCGAGACCCAGTACTTC	CASSHLPGQGIETQYF
NA	TRBV29-1	NA	TRBJ2-5	TGCGCGGCGTACCAAGAGACCCAGTACTTC	CAAYQETQYF
NA	TRBV20-1	NA	TRBJ2-3	TGCAGTGCTAGAGATTGGGCTGGCGGGGGCACAGATACGCAGTATTTT	CSARDWAGGGTDTQYF
NA	TRBV27	NA	TRBJ2-3	TGTGCCAGCAGTTTATCGGGAGGAAGGTCAGATGCGCAGTATTTT	CASSLSGGRSDAQYF
NA	TRBV2	few	TRBJ1-1	TGTGCCAGCAGTGACGGTGGCACTGAAGCTTTCTTT	CASSDGGTEAFF
NA	TRBV24-1	NA	TRBJ2-7	TGTGCCACCAGTGATTCTCACTCCTACGAGCAGTACTTC	CATSDSHSYEQYF
NA	TRBV5-1	NA	TRBJ2-3	TGCGCCAGCAGTCCTGGGGTGAGGGGCACAGATACGCAGTATTTT	CASSPGVRGTDTQYF
NA	TRBV9	NA	TRBJ2-5	TGTGCCAGCAGCGTAGAAGGGGGTGACCAAGAGACCCAGTACTTC	CASSVEGGDQETQYF
NA	TRBV6-5	NA	TRBJ2-7	TGTGCCAGCAGCCTTGAGGAACTGTCCTACGAGCAGTACTTC	CASSLEELSYEQYF
NA	TRBV4-3	few	TRBJ1-6	TGCGCCAGCAGCCAAGAGGGGGTTAATTCACCCCTCCACTTT	CASSQEGVNSPLHF
NA	TRBV20-1	few	TRBJ2-7	TGCAGTGCTTTTAGCCCGGGCAGGGTAGGCTACGAGCAGTACTTC	CSAFSPGRVGYEQYF
NA	TRBV7-2	NA	TRBJ2-3	TGTGCCAGCAGCTTAGCTTGGCAAACAGATACGCAGTATTTT	CASSLAWQTDTQYF
NA	TRBV20-1	few	TRBJ2-7	TGCAGTGCTAGGACCGGGACATCGTACAATGAGCAGTACTTC	CSARTGTSYNEQYF
NA	TRBV20-1	NA	TRBJ2-5	TGCAGTGCTAGGTCCGGAAACAGTCAAGAGACCCAGTACTTC	CSARSGNSQETQYF
NA	TRBV20-1	few	TRBJ2-4	TGCAGTGCTCCCCCCTTTTTTGGTTTAGAGCAACTAGCCAAAAACATTCAGTACTTC	CSAPPFFGLEQLAKNIQYF
NA	TRBV2	NA	TRBJ2-5	TGTGCCTGCAGCCTAGGCCAGATGGGGACCCAGTACTTC	CACSLGQMGTQYF
NA	TRBV15	NA	TRBJ2-1	TGTGCCACCAGCACCGCCGGAGGAAAGTTCTTC	CATSTAGGKFF
NA	TRBV20-1	few	TRBJ2-7	TGCAGTGCTAGACCGACCGGCGGATCCTACGAGCAGTACTTC	CSARPTGGSYEQYF